This T cell receptor beta chain was obtained from a study of cytomegalovirus exposure and HLA in healthy donors. The PCR was carried out with 60 Vbeta primers and 13 Jbeta primers. Sequencing was performed with immunoSEQ multiplex PCR; in TCRdb, only in-frame clones are kept and a portion is missing. The repertoire table contains about 140,000 clones. CDR3 length equals 15 residues. Trimming cost V 4 bases and J 2 bases, with 16 bases left between them. CDR1 SGHNT and CDR2 YYREEE come from the germline V gene (reference sequence). The material sequenced was PBMCs. The sequence was obtained from a male donor in good health and CMV-seronegative. The chain is built from TRBV5-4 and TRBJ2-7, with D possibly TRBD1 on 6 matching bases. CDR3 protein: CASSHRDKDTYEQYF. CDR3 sequence (DNA): TGTGCCAGCAGCCACCGGGACAAGGATACCTACGAGCAGTACTTC.